This T cell receptor beta chain was recovered during a study of blood T cell repertoires in COVID-19. In the study overall: Collection of acute and convalescent COVID-19 samples took place in the United States, Italy and Spain. In each case, the material was cDNA or gDNA derived from T cells, B-cell-depleted T cells, or PBMCs.

This clone was seen once. Seattle enrolled patients during active infection and tracked them longitudinally. This CDR3 region has 16 residues. Authors' methods: Estimation of nucleated cell counts relied on the amplification of reference gene primers. The data were produced by immunoSEQ multiplex PCR, yet TCRdb's version contains in-frame clones alone and is incomplete. V, J and clone size reflect that table, while D and trimming were determined from the DNA. The repertoire holds 300,000 to 400,000 clones, with 75% to 90% as singletons. V usage is TRBV21-1 and J usage is TRBJ2-7; the DNA was not compared with TRBD2, the D call given in the table. TRBV21-1 constitutes a pseudogene. Material: peripheral blood. The receptor was derived from a woman in her fifties or sixties with COVID-19, enrolled during active disease. The chain's CDR3 is CASSDSGVMGIYEQYF. The CDR3 coding sequence is TGTGCCAGCAGCGATTCGGGAGTTATGGGCATCTACGAGCAGTACTTC.